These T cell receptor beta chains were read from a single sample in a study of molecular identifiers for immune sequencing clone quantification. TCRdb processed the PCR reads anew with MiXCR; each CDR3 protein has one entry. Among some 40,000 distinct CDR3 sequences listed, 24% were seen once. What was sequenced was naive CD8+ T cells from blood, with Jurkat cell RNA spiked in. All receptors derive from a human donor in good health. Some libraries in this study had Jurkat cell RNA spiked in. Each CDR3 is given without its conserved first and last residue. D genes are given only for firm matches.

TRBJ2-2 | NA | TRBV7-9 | ASSPTVNTGELF
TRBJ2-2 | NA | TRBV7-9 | ASSHEVTGPTGELF
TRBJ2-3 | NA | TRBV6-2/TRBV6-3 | ASSYGIGRATDTRY
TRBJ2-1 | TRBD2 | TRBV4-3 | ASSQLRGGPEPEQF
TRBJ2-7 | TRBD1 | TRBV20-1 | SPTRDRGSYEQY
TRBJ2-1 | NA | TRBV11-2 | ASGDGTSGNEQF
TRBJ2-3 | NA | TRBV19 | ASSHGRRARLDTQY
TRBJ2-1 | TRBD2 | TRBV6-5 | ASSRGTSYNEQF
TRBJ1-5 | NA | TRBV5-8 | ASTQQTYSNQPQH
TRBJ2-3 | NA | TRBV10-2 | ASVTAFSTDTQY
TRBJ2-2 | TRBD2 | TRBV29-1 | SVETTSSVPGELF
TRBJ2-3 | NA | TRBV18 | ASSPPVVDTQY
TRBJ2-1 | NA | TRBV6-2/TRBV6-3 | ASSYPTSGEQF
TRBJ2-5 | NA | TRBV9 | ASSVDPDETQY
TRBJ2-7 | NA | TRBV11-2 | ASRPSGALYEQY
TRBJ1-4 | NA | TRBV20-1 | SARRRFNEKLF
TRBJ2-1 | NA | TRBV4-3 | ASSQEPSLTSEQF
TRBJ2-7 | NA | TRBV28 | ASSILATPPYEQY
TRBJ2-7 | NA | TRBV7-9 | ASSLGRGYSSYEQY
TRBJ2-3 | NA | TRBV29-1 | SVEFLGPNTQY
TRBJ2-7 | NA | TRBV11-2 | ASSSGTNYEQY
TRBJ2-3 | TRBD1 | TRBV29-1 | SVETGGGTDTQY
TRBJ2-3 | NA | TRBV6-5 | ATGRYSTDTQY
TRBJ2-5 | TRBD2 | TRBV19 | ASSSINGGEEPQY
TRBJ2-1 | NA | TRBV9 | ASSVVPSSYNEQF
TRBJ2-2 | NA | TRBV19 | ASSPGPNSGELF
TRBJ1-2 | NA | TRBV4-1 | ASSLRSGGNNYGYT
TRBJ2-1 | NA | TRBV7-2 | ASSLLMHNEQF
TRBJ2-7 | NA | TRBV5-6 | ASSWGTLDAPAEQY
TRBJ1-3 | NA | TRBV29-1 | SVSPAGSGNTMY
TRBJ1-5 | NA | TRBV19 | ASSFGQFHSNQPQH
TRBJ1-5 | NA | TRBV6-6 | ASSYLDNQPQH
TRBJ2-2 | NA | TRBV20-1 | SARDLAVTGELF
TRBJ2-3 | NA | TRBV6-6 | ASSADTQY
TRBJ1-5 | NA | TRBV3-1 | ASSPDGEGFGNQPQH
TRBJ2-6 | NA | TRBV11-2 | ASSSAGQWIFGANVLT
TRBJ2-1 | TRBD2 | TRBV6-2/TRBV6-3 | ASSYTLAGVFYNEQF
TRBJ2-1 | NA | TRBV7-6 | ANSLNSLPWSHEEEGLDEQF
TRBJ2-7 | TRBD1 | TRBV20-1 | SARTRDRVYEQY
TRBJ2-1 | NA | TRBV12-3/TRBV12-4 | ASTMDTPTDEQF
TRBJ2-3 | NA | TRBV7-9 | AGSLSDTDTQY
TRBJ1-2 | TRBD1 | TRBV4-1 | ASSQGQGHGYT
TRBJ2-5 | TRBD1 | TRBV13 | ASSSEQGASQETQY
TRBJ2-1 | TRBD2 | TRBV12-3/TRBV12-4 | ASSIIGERGSYNEQF
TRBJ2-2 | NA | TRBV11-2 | ASSSLYTGELF